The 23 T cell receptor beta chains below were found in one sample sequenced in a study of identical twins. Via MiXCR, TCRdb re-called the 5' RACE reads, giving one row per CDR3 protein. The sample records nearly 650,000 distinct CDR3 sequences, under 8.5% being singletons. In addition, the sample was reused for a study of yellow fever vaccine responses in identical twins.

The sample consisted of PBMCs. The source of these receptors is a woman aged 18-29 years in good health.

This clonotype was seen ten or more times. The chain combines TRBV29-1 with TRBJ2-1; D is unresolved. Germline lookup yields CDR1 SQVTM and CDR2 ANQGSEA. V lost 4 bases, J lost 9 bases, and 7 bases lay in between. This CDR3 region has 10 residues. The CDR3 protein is CSVARLEQFF. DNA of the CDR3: TGCAGCGTTGCACGCCTTGAGCAGTTCTTC.

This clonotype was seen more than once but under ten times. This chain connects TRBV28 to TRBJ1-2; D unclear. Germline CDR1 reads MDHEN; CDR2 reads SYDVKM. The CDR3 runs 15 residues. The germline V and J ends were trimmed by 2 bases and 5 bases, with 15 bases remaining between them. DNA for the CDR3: TGTGCCAGCAGTTTAGAGCTACCCACCGGGTATGGCTACACCTTC. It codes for CASSLELPTGYGYTF.

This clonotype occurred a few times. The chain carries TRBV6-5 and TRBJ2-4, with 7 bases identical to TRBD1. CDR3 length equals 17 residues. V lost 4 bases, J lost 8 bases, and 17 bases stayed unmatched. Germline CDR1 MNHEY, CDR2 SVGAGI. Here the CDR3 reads CASSLRTGEMAVDIQYF. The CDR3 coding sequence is TGTGCCAGCAGTTTACGGACAGGAGAGATGGCGGTAGACATTCAGTACTTC.

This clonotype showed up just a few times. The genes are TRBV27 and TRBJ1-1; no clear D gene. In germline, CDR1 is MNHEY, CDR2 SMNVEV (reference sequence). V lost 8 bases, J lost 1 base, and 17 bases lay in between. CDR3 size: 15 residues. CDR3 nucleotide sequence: TGTGCCAGCCGAGGAACAGCATGGGGGAACACTGAAGCTTTCTTT. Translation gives CASRGTAWGNTEAFF.

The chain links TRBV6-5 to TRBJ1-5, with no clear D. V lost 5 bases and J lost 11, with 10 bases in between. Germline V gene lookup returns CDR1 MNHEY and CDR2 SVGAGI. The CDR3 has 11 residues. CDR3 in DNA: TGTGCCAGCAGTAACGGACTGTCCCAGCATTTT. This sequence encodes CASSNGLSQHF.

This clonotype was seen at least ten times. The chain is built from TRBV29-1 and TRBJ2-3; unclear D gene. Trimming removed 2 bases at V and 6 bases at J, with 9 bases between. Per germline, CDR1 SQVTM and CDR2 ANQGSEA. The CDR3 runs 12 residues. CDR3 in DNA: TGCAGCGTTGAACTAGGTTCGGATACGCAGTATTTT. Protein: CSVELGSDTQYF.

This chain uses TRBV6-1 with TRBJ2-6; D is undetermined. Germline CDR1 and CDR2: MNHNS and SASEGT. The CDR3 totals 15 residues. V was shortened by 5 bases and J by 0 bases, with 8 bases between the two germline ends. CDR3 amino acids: CASSISISGANVLTF. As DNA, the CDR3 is TGTGCCAGCAGTATCTCCATCTCTGGGGCCAACGTCCTGACTTTC.

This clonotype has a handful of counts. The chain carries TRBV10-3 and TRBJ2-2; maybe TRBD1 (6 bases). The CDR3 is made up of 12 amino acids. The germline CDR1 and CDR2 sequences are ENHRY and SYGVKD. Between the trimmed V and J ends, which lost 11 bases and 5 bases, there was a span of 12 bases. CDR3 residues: CAARRGTGELFF. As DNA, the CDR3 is TGTGCCGCCCGAAGGGGGACCGGGGAGCTGTTTTTT.

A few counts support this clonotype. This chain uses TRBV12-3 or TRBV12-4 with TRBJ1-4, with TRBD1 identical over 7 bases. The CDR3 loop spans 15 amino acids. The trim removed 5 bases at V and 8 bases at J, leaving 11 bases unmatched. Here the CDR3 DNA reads TGTGCCAGCAGTCCCGGACTCAGGGGGGACGAAAAACTGTTTTTT. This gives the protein CASSPGLRGDEKLFF.

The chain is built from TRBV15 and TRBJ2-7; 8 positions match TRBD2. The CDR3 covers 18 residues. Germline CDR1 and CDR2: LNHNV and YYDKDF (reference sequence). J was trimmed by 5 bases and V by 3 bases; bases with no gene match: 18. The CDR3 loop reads CATSSPQVAGRLLHEQYF. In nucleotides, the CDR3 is TGTGCCACCAGCAGCCCTCAGGTAGCGGGGCGACTCCTGCACGAGCAGTACTTC.

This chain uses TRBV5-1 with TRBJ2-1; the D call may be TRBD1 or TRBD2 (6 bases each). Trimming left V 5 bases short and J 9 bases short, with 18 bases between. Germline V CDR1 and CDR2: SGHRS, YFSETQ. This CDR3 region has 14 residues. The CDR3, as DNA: TGCGCCAGCAGTTCAAATAACGGGGGCTTTGAGCAGTTCTTC. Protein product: CASSSNNGGFEQFF.

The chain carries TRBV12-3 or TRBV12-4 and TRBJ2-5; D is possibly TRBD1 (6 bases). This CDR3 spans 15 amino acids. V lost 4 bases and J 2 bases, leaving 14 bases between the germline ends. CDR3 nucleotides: TGTGCCAGCAGTTCGGCCGGGACACTTCAAGAGACCCAGTACTTC. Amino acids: CASSSAGTLQETQYF.

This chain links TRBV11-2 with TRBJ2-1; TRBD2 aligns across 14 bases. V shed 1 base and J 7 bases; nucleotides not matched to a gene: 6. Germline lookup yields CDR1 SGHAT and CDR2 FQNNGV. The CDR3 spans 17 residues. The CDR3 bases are TGTGCCAGCAGCTTAGGATGGGGACTAGCGGGAGCAAATGAGCAGTTCTTC. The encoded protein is CASSLGWGLAGANEQFF.

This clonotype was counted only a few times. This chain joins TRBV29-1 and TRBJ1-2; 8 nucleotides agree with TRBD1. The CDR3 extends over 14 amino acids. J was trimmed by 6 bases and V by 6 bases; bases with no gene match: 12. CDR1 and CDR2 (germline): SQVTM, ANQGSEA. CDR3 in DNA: TGCAGCGTGTGGACAGGGTTGCAATATGATGGCTACACCTTC. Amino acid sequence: CSVWTGLQYDGYTF.

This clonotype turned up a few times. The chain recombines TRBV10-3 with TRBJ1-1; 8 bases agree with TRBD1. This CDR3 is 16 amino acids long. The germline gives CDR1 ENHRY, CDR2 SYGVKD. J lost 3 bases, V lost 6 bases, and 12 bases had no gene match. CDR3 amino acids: CAIRAGQVGADTEAFF. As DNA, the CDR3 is TGTGCCATCAGAGCGGGACAGGTAGGAGCGGACACTGAAGCTTTCTTT.

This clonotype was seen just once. The CDR3 DNA is TGTGCCAGCAGTCGTAGCGGGATCCAAGAGACCCAGTACTTC. Translated: CASSRSGIQETQYF. This rearrangement joins TRBV7-7 to TRBJ2-5; TRBD2 matches 8 bases. Germline V gene data show CDR1 as SSHAT and CDR2 as FNYEAQ (reference sequence). There are 14 residues in the CDR3. The V gene end was trimmed by 6 bases and the J gene end by 1 base; junction bases not matched to a gene: 4.

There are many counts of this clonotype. The DNA of the CDR3 is TGTGCCAGCAGTTTCACGCCTCCGGGACTAGCCACCACAGATACGCAGTATTTT. Translated: CASSFTPPGLATTDTQYF. This chain joins TRBV12-3 or TRBV12-4 and TRBJ2-3, with TRBD2 identical over 9 bases. After removal of 3 bases from V and 2 bases from J, the junction contained 12 bases not matched to a gene. This CDR3 region has 18 residues.

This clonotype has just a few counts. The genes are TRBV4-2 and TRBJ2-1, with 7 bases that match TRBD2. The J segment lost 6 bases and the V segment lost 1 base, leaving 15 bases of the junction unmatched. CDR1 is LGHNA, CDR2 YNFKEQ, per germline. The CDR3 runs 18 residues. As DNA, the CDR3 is TGTGCCAGCAGCCAAGTCCCTAGCGGTGGGGTCCTAGGCAATGAGCAGTTCTTC. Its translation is CASSQVPSGGVLGNEQFF.

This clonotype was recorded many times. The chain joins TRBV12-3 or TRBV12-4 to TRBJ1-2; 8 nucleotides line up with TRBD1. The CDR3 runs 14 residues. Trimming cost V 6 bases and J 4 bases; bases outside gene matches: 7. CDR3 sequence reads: CASRSDRDFYGYTF. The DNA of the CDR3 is TGTGCCAGCAGATCGGACAGGGACTTCTATGGCTACACCTTC.

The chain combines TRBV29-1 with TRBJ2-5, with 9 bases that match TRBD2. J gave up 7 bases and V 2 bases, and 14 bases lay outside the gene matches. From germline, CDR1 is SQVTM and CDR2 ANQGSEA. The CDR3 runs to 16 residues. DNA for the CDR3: TGCAGCGTTGAAAAGACTAGCGGTTTCTTAATTGGGACCCAGTACTTC. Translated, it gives CSVEKTSGFLIGTQYF.

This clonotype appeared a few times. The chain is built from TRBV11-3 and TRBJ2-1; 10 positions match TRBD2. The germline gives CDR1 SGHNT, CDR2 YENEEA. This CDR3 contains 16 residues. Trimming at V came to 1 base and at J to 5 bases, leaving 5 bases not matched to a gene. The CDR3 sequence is CASSLASGGAHNEQFF. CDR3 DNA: TGTGCCAGCAGCTTAGCCAGCGGGGGGGCACACAATGAGCAGTTCTTC.

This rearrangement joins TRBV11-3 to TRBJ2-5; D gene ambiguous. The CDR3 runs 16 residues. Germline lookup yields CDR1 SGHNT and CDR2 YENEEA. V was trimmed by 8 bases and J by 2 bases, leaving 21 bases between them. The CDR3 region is CASALGYWPMQETQYF. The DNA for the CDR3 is TGTGCCAGCGCACTGGGATACTGGCCGATGCAAGAGACCCAGTACTTC.

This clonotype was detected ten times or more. The CDR3 bases are TGTGCCAGCGACTCCAGGGGGGGATTAGTCACAGATACGCAGTATTTT. This encodes CASDSRGGLVTDTQYF. The chain carries TRBV7-9 and TRBJ2-3; either TRBD1 or TRBD2 may supply D (7 bases each). Germline CDR1 is SEHNR and CDR2 is FQNEAQ (reference sequence). This CDR3 spans 16 amino acids. V was clipped by 8 bases and J by 2 bases, with 20 bases between them.